The 25 T cell receptor beta chains below were found in one sample sequenced in a study of T cell responses to AZD1222 COVID-19 vaccine. Libraries were prepared by immunoSEQ multiplex PCR; TCRdb keeps only in-frame clonotypes and omits some of them. Among 100,000 to 150,000 clones listed, approximately 90% were seen once. The source was peripheral blood, collected on day 0 of AZD1222 vaccination. The source of these receptors is an adult in good health.

This chain uses TRBV28 with TRBJ1-5; D is undetermined. Germline values: CDR1 MDHEN, CDR2 SYDVKM. This CDR3 is built from 15 residues. The germline V and J ends were trimmed by 6 bases and 0 bases, with 12 bases remaining between them. CDR3 in amino acids: CASSDRRYSNQPQHF. CDR3 nucleotides: TGTGCCAGCAGCGACCGACGGTATAGCAATCAGCCCCAGCATTTT.

The chain carries TRBV7-9 and TRBJ2-1; D unresolved. Deletions cut 5 bases from V and 2 bases from J, with 16 bases between. This CDR3 comprises 16 residues. Germline CDR1 and CDR2: SEHNR and FQNEAQ (reference sequence). The CDR3 region has the DNA TGTGCCAGCAGCCCGCAGTTACTCTTACCCTACAATGAGCAGTTCTTC. It yields the protein CASSPQLLLPYNEQFF.

The chain is built from TRBV4-3 and TRBJ2-4; no clear D. Germline assignment: CDR1 LGHNA and CDR2 YSLEER. CDR3 length equals 16 residues. V gave up 3 bases and J gave up 5 bases, with 17 bases separating them. This CDR3 is CASSQERVNFQNIQYF. The CDR3 region has the DNA TGCGCCAGCAGCCAGGAAAGGGTGAATTTCCAAAACATTCAGTACTTC.

The chain has TRBV9 and TRBJ2-2, with D unresolved. CDR1 SGDLS and CDR2 YYNGEE come from the germline V gene. V was trimmed by 1 base and J by 1 base, leaving 8 bases between them. The CDR3 spans 15 residues. The chain's CDR3 is CASSVFIRNTGELFF. CDR3 sequence (DNA): TGTGCCAGCAGCGTATTCATTCGGAACACCGGGGAGCTGTTTTTT.

This chain connects TRBV3-1 (or the pseudogene TRBV3-2) to TRBJ2-1; 12 positions match TRBD2. This CDR3 is 17 amino acids long. The germline V gene encodes CDR1 LGHDT and CDR2 YNNKEL (reference sequence). The V segment lost 1 base and the J segment 8 bases; nucleotides outside the gene matches: 9. CDR3 in amino acids: CASSQGRRTSGAYEQFF. CDR3 nucleotide sequence: TGTGCCAGCAGCCAAGGGAGGAGGACTAGCGGGGCGTATGAGCAGTTCTTC.

The chain couples TRBV3-1 (or the pseudogene TRBV3-2) to TRBJ2-2, with 11 bases lining up with TRBD2. This CDR3 region has 18 residues. Germline loops: CDR1 LGHDT, CDR2 YNNKEL (reference sequence). J gave up 3 bases and V 6 bases, and 12 bases lay outside the gene matches. Here the CDR3 DNA reads TGTGCCAGCAGAATTAGGACTAGCGGGCCCGGGGACACCGGGGAGCTGTTTTTT. Translating gives CASRIRTSGPGDTGELFF.

V is TRBV19 and J is TRBJ1-3; D perhaps matches TRBD1 (5 bases). Germline CDR1 LNHDA, CDR2 SQIVND (reference sequence). Trimming stripped 10 bases from V and 2 bases from J, with 21 bases between. This CDR3 region has 16 residues. The CDR3 region is CATTGRSQGTGNTIYF. In nucleotides, the CDR3 is TGTGCCACCACTGGGAGATCTCAGGGCACTGGAAACACCATATATTTT.

The V call is TRBV30, the J call TRBJ1-5; tentative D call: TRBD1 (5 bases). The CDR3 extends over 13 amino acids. V lost 2 bases and J lost 2, with 7 bases in between. The germline CDR1 and CDR2 sequences are GTSNPN and SVGIG (reference sequence). The CDR3 sequence is CAWSPGGNQPQHF. The CDR3 DNA reads TGTGCCTGGAGTCCGGGGGGCAATCAGCCCCAGCATTTT. Combining the CDR3 with reference TRBV30 and TRBJ1-5 gives the whole variable domain SQTIHQWPATLVQPVGSPLSLECTVEGTSNPNLYWYRQAAGRGLQLLFYSVGIGQISSEVPQNLSASRPQDRQFILSSKKLLLSDSGFYLCAWSPGGNQPQHFGDGTRLSIL.

The chain couples TRBV18 to TRBJ1-4; 7 bases fit TRBD1. V trimming: 5 bases; J trimming: 6 bases; junction bases outside the gene matches: 12. The length of the CDR3 is 16 residues. The germline V gene has CDR1 KGHSH and CDR2 LQKENI. CDR3 sequence reads: CASSFIGGTGDEKLFF. CDR3 coding DNA: TGTGCCAGCTCATTTATCGGTGGCACAGGGGATGAAAAACTGTTTTTT.

The genes are TRBV7-2 and TRBJ2-5; maybe TRBD2 (5 bases). From germline, CDR1 is SGHTA and CDR2 FQGNSA. The CDR3 covers 16 residues. Trimming pared 5 bases from V and 0 bases from J, leaving 16 bases between. In nucleotides, the CDR3 is TGTGCCAGCAGCCCACCCGGGAATCCGTACCAAGAGACCCAGTACTTC. Translation: CASSPPGNPYQETQYF. Drawing the rest from reference TRBV7-2 and TRBJ2-5, the complete variable domain is GAGVSQSPSNKVTEKGKDVELRCDPISGHTALYWYRQSLGQGLEFLIYFQGNSAPDKSGLPSDRFSAERTGGSVSTLTIQRTQQEDSAVYLCASSPPGNPYQETQYFGPGTRLLVL.

V and J are TRBV11-2 and TRBJ1-5; no firm D call. Trimming removed 3 bases at V and 7 bases at J, with 10 bases between. The CDR3 consists of 13 residues. CDR1 is SGHAT, CDR2 FQNNGV, per germline. Here the CDR3 DNA reads TGTGCCAGCAGCTTGACCGGCGGGCAGCCCCAGCATTTT. This encodes CASSLTGGQPQHF.

The rearrangement joins TRBV28 to TRBJ2-2; D is uncertain. Trimming removed 4 bases at V and 7 bases at J, with 13 bases between. CDR3 length equals 14 residues. Germline V CDR1 and CDR2: MDHEN, SYDVKM. CDR3 nucleotides: TGTGCCAGCAGTTGGGTGACGGAAGGCGGGGAGCTGTTTTTT. Translated: CASSWVTEGGELFF.

J is TRBJ2-7 and V is TRBV3-1 (or the pseudogene TRBV3-2), with D hard to call. Germline CDR1 LGHDT, CDR2 YNNKEL (reference sequence). CDR3 length: 11 residues. V was shortened by 8 bases and J by 3 bases, with 8 bases between the two germline ends. The CDR3, as DNA: TGTGCCAGCGGTCTCCACTACGAGCAGTACTTC. It yields the protein CASGLHYEQYF.

CDR3 DNA sequence: TGTGCCATCGGCGAACGGGGGGGCGACGTCTATGAGCAGTTCTTC. This codes for CAIGERGGDVYEQFF. The J gene is TRBJ2-1, the V gene TRBV10-3, with 8 bases lining up with TRBD2. The CDR3 covers 15 residues. With 8 bases clipped from V and 8 bases from J, the junction kept 14 bases outside the gene matches. From germline, CDR1 is ENHRY and CDR2 SYGVKD.

The rearrangement links TRBV5-1 to TRBJ1-1; 8 nucleotides align to TRBD1. Germline CDR1 is SGHRS and CDR2 is YFSETQ. The V gene end was trimmed by 4 bases and the J gene end by 0 bases; junction bases not matched to a gene: 8. The CDR3 length is 16 residues. CDR3 sequence: CASSPPGQGLNTEAFF. In nucleotides, the CDR3 is TGCGCCAGCAGCCCCCCCGGACAGGGCCTGAACACTGAAGCTTTCTTT.

This chain connects TRBV10-2 to TRBJ2-2; 9 nucleotides align to TRBD2. In germline, CDR1 is WSHSY, CDR2 SAAADI. Trimming at V came to 4 bases and at J to 5 bases, leaving 5 bases not matched to a gene. This CDR3 region has 15 residues. The CDR3: CASSGREGRTGELFF. CDR3 in DNA: TGCGCCAGCAGTGGGCGGGAGGGCCGGACCGGGGAGCTGTTTTTT.

J is TRBJ2-2 and V is TRBV5-1; 11 bases align to TRBD2. V shed 6 bases and J 6 bases; nucleotides not matched to a gene: 7. CDR1 SGHRS and CDR2 YFSETQ come from the germline V gene. CDR3 length: 15 residues. For the CDR3, the DNA is TGCGCCAGCACCACTTCACTAGCGGGAGCCGGGGAGCTGTTTTTT. Amino acid sequence: CASTTSLAGAGELFF.

V gene TRBV6-6 combines with J gene TRBJ2-2, with unresolved D. This CDR3 spans 14 amino acids. The V end was cut by 0 bases, the J end by 2 bases, with 4 bases between. CDR1 is MNHNY and CDR2 is SVGAGI in the germline V gene (reference sequence). The CDR3 reads CASSYSSNTGELFF. CDR3 DNA: TGTGCCAGCAGTTACTCGTCCAACACCGGGGAGCTGTTTTTT.

The chain carries TRBV27 and TRBJ2-7; 10 bases are a match to TRBD2. With 10 bases clipped from V and 4 bases from J, the junction kept 10 bases outside the gene matches. Germline CDR1 is MNHEY and CDR2 is SMNVEV (reference sequence). This CDR3 has 14 residues. The CDR3 coding sequence is TGTGCCACCAGAAGGCTAGCGGGAGAGTACGAGCAGTACTTC. Its translation is CATRRLAGEYEQYF.

CDR3: CASSIIPGDQPQHF. CDR3 DNA: TGTGCCAGTAGTATAATCCCAGGGGATCAGCCCCAGCATTTT. The V and J genes are TRBV19 and TRBJ1-5, with a tentative D call TRBD1 (6 bases). V was pared by 2 bases and J by 5 bases, with 10 bases between. Germline CDR1 LNHDA, CDR2 SQIVND (reference sequence). This CDR3 contains 14 residues.

This sequence joins TRBV10-2 and TRBJ2-1, with 11 nucleotides matching TRBD2. Germline CDR1 reads WSHSY; CDR2 reads SAAADI. The ends lost 7 bases at V and 0 bases at J; junction bases unmatched: 20. The CDR3 runs 21 residues. The CDR3 loop is CASKTLSGRALGGLSYNEQFF. The CDR3 bases are TGCGCCAGCAAAACCCTTAGCGGGAGGGCACTCGGCGGACTCTCCTACAATGAGCAGTTCTTC.

This sequence joins TRBV11-2 and TRBJ2-5; no firm D call. The CDR3 sequence is 11 residues long. Germline V gene lookup returns CDR1 SGHAT and CDR2 FQNNGV. V shed 2 bases and J shed 5 bases, with 3 bases lying between them. DNA for the CDR3: TGTGCCAGCAGCTTATCGGAGACCCAGTACTTC. Translating gives CASSLSETQYF.

The J gene is TRBJ2-1, the V gene TRBV18; 11 nucleotides match TRBD2. In germline, CDR1 is KGHSH, CDR2 LQKENI. Trimming cost V 4 bases and J 0 bases; bases outside gene matches: 8. The CDR3 runs to 18 residues. CDR3 coding DNA: TGTGCCAGCTCACGCCAGCTAGCGGGAGGCCTCTCCTACAATGAGCAGTTCTTC. Encoded protein: CASSRQLAGGLSYNEQFF.

Points on this clone: An end of the junction does not agree with germline; a read error may underlie this. This chain joins TRBV15 and TRBJ2-2; D ambiguous. From germline, CDR1 is LNHNV and CDR2 YYDKDF (reference sequence). CDR3 size: 14 residues. The CDR3 reads CATSRPPNTGELFF. The CDR3 DNA reads TGTGCCACCAGCCGCCCCCCGAATACCGGGGAGCTGTTTTTT.

The V and J genes are TRBV29-1 and TRBJ2-2, with D possibly being TRBD1 (5 bases). Germline V gene lookup returns CDR1 SQVTM and CDR2 ANQGSEA. The CDR3 contains 14 residues. Deletions cut 5 bases from V and 1 base from J, with 11 bases between. CDR3 DNA: TGCAGCGTTTGGGGCGCTTTGAACACCGGGGAGCTGTTTTTT. The encoded protein is CSVWGALNTGELFF.